One and the same sample provided the 15 T cell receptor beta chains below, sequenced in a study of shared clonotypes between healthy human individuals (TCRdb year 2020). The method was the immunoSEQ multiplex PCR assay. TCRdb's version of the immuneACCESS table is confined to in-frame rearrangements and falls short of the full clone set. An unresolved V gene accounts for under half of the shortfall where checked; the remainder is of unknown origin. Present in this sample are fewer than 3 million clones, about 90% of which were seen just once. Around 0.38% of the sample is held by the ten biggest clonotypes. The sequencing input was naive CD4+ T cells from PBMCs. The cell subset or site label here, explained by the study, means: CD45RA+ positively selected. These receptors all stem from a man between 18 and 35 years old in good health. Some clones in this sample may be carry-over from other donors' samples.

The chain employs TRBV5-1 and TRBJ1-5, with TRBD1 identical over 10 bases. Germline values: CDR1 SGHRS, CDR2 YFSETQ. The CDR3 is 15 residues long. V shed 4 bases and J 6 bases; nucleotides not matched to a gene: 7. CDR3 sequence: CASSPGQGVFQPQHF. In DNA form, the CDR3 reads TGCGCCAGCAGCCCAGGACAGGGGGTATTTCAGCCCCAGCATTTT.

This rearrangement joins TRBV7-2 to TRBJ2-7, with D possibly TRBD1 on 5 matching bases. The germline V gene has CDR1 SGHTA and CDR2 FQGNSA. The CDR3 is made up of 14 amino acids. V lost 4 bases and J 9 bases, leaving 19 bases between the germline ends. This chain's CDR3 is CASSSRQLFWGQYF. The CDR3 DNA sequence: TGTGCCAGCAGCTCGAGACAGCTATTCTGGGGGCAGTACTTC.

The rearrangement uses TRBV4-3 and TRBJ1-5, with D unclear. There are 16 residues in the CDR3. V lost 0 bases and J lost 9, with 18 bases in between. Per the germline V gene, CDR1 is LGHNA and CDR2 is YSLEER. CDR3 sequence: CASSQELALGRAPQHF. The CDR3 DNA sequence: TGCGCCAGCAGCCAAGAACTAGCCCTTGGGCGGGCGCCCCAGCATTTT.

In the case of this clone: Other DNA sequences of this sample code for an identical CDR3. The chain joins TRBV2 to TRBJ2-7; TRBD1 agrees at 7 bases. Per the germline V gene, CDR1 is SNHLY and CDR2 is FYNNEI. There are 14 residues in the CDR3. J was trimmed by 2 bases and V by 3 bases; bases with no gene match: 4. Here the CDR3 reads CASSEDRTTYEQYF. The CDR3, as DNA: TGTGCCAGCAGTGAGGACAGGACAACCTACGAGCAGTACTTC.

Only a few counts were recorded for this clone. The gene calls are TRBV11-2 and TRBJ2-1; D is tentatively TRBD1 or TRBD2 (5 bases each). Per germline, CDR1 SGHAT and CDR2 FQNNGV. The CDR3 has 13 amino acids. V gave up 1 base and J gave up 12 bases, with 13 bases separating them. Written as DNA, the CDR3 is TGTGCCAGCAGCTTAGTTGGGGACGAGCGGCAGTTCTTC. The encoded protein is CASSLVGDERQFF. Complete variable domain (other parts from reference TRBV11-2 and TRBJ2-1): EAGVAQSPRYKIIEKRQSVAFWCNPISGHATLYWYQQILGQGPKLLIQFQNNGVVDDSQLPKDRFSAERLKGVDSTLKIQPAKLEDSAVYLCASSLVGDERQFFGPGTRLTVL.

The chain uses TRBV14 and TRBJ2-5; D is possibly TRBD2 (6 bases). CDR1 SGHDN and CDR2 FVKESK come from the germline V gene. The CDR3 is 15 residues long. Deletions cut 0 bases from V and 5 bases from J, with 13 bases between. CDR3 DNA sequence: TGTGCCAGCAGCCAAGATTACGGGGCGGGGGAGACCCAGTACTTC. Translation gives CASSQDYGAGETQYF.

The rearrangement links TRBV7-8 to TRBJ2-1; weak D call: TRBD1 (6 bases). Trimming pared 3 bases from V and 6 bases from J, leaving 24 bases between. The CDR3 covers 18 residues. Germline V gene lookup returns CDR1 SGHVS and CDR2 FQNEAQ. The CDR3 here is CASSFITGTGINTNEQFF. In nucleotides, the CDR3 is TGTGCCAGCAGCTTTATCACCGGTACAGGGATAAATACCAATGAGCAGTTCTTC.

The CDR3 spells CASSKVEEGLVRPNTQYF. CDR3 bases: TGTGCCAGCAGCAAAGTCGAGGAGGGACTAGTGCGGCCCAATACGCAGTATTTT. The V call is TRBV21-1, the J call TRBJ2-3; the DNA was not compared with TRBD2, the D call given in the table. TRBV21-1 is given as a pseudogene. The CDR3 has 18 residues.

CDR3 sequence: CASSRDGVYNEQFF. The CDR3 DNA is TGTGCCAGCAGCCGGGACGGTGTATACAATGAGCAGTTCTTC. The V and J genes are TRBV5-4 and TRBJ2-1; D is possibly TRBD1 or TRBD2 (5 bases each). Looked up from germline, CDR1 is SGHNT and CDR2 is YYREEE (reference sequence). Trimming took off 4 bases at V and 4 bases at J, with 12 bases between the two ends. CDR3 length: 14 amino acids.

The rearrangement links TRBV5-1 to TRBJ1-1; D is perhaps TRBD1 (6 bases). This CDR3 is 15 amino acids long. Germline-derived CDR1 and CDR2 are SGHRS and YFSETQ. Trimming pared 4 bases from V and 3 bases from J, leaving 16 bases between. This CDR3 reads CASSLVSGTYTEAFF. The CDR3 region has the DNA TGCGCCAGCAGCCTCGTATCAGGGACATACACTGAAGCTTTCTTT.

The chain is built from TRBV7-3 and TRBJ2-1; 12 positions agree with TRBD2. The CDR3 runs to 15 residues. Germline trimming cut 5 bases from V and 5 bases from J; bases unmatched to any gene: 4. From germline, CDR1 is SGHTA and CDR2 FQGTGA. The CDR3 nucleotides are TGTGCCAGCAGCGCACTAGCGGGAGGAGACAATGAGCAGTTCTTC. Protein product: CASSALAGGDNEQFF.

This rearrangement joins TRBV27 to TRBJ1-1; D unclear. Germline V lookup: CDR1 MNHEY, CDR2 SMNVEV (reference sequence). This CDR3 comprises 16 residues. Trimming pared 4 bases from V and 0 bases from J, leaving 15 bases between. The CDR3 here is CASSSVLTTMNTEAFF. CDR3 DNA sequence: TGTGCCAGCAGTTCAGTCTTAACTACCATGAACACTGAAGCTTTCTTT.

V usage is TRBV7-3 and J usage is TRBJ2-5; no firm D call. CDR1 SGHTA and CDR2 FQGTGA come from the germline V gene. V was clipped by 2 bases and J by 6 bases, with 13 bases between them. The CDR3 runs to 14 residues. The CDR3 spells CASSLYGNLKTQYF. The CDR3 DNA reads as TGTGCCAGCAGCTTATATGGGAATTTGAAGACCCAGTACTTC.

The chain carries TRBV12-2 and TRBJ1-1. TRBV12-2 is a recognized pseudogene. The CDR3 contains 15 residues. CDR3 amino acids: CASRLFSTANTEAFF. The CDR3 nucleotides are TGTGCAAGTCGCTTATTTTCGACGGCCAACACTGAAGCTTTCTTT.

The gene calls are TRBV5-5 and TRBJ1-1; no firm D call. V lost 2 bases and J lost 0, with 17 bases in between. From germline, CDR1 is SGHKS and CDR2 YYEKEE (reference sequence). The CDR3 totals 17 residues. CDR3 nucleotide sequence: TGTGCCAGCAGCTTTCTCTGGCCCAATCCCATGAACACTGAAGCTTTCTTT. It specifies CASSFLWPNPMNTEAFF.